This T cell receptor beta chain originates from a study of blood T cell repertoires in COVID-19 (dated by TCRdb to the early 2020s). Background on the whole study: Collaborator samples came from the United States, Italy and Spain and covered acute and convalescent phases of COVID-19. The prospective study material was composed of cDNA or gDNA derived from T cells, B-cell-depleted T cells, or PBMCs. The dataset comprised deeply sampled blood TCRbeta repertoires from subjects exposed to, actively infected with, or recovered from COVID-19. The repertoires were made available in a free public database intended to serve as a resource for research on the immune response to SARS-CoV-2. Samples were obtained from the ongoing ImmuneRACE study (first 160 participants) and from 1,254 subjects provided by 6 global collaborators. The sample metadata nearly always contained a de-identified subject ID, COVID-19 status, age in years and sex. HLA class I and class II types, where available, came from metadata supplied by the sample provider rather than from assay-based typing. Findings and caveats that apply to the study as a whole: Clinical and demographic metadata were provided uncurated, with the amount varying by source and participant.

CDR1 and CDR2 are read off the germline V gene as MDHEN and SYDVKM. The germline V end is reduced by 4 bases and the J end by 1 base; junction bases left unmatched: 4. The CDR3 runs 15 residues from the cysteine to the phenylalanine. CDR3 DNA is the only sequence kept; it has 45 bases, read in frame from the first base. TCRbeta CDR3 regions were amplified from genomic DNA using the immunoSEQ Assay, a bias-controlled multiplex PCR. Concerning the study's data processing: Nucleated cell counts per sample were estimated from amplification of reference gene primers within the assay. To quantify the absolute abundance of each unique TCRbeta CDR3 rearrangement, sequence reads were collapsed and filtered. For each sample, productive Simpson clonality was calculated as the square root of Simpson's diversity index across productive rearrangements. TCRdb limited this immuneACCESS table to in-frame rearrangements with V and J called. A share of clones is missing; checked studies link under half to unresolved V genes, and the rest is unexplained. Clone size and the V and J calls come from that table; the DNA yielded D and trimming. Here the sample has a few hundred thousand clones; around nine tenths occur a single time. The biggest ten clones account for approximately 4.1% of the sample.

Enrolling through a virtual design, the prospective study's participants ranged in age from roughly 18 to 89 years and lived across some 22 United States geographic areas. In the prospective study, cohorts were assigned on the basis of participant-reported clinical history obtained from a screening survey and a study questionnaire. Recovered participants in ImmuneRACE Cohort 3 were defined as having two consecutive negative NP/OP PCR tests, clearance from a healthcare professional, or resolution of symptoms. Mobile phlebotomists in the prospective study collected whole blood, serum and a nasopharyngeal or oropharyngeal swab from every participant. Additional blood draws and questionnaires over an approximately two-month period could optionally be provided by prospective study participants. Before DNA extraction, blood samples from the prospective study were shipped at room temperature or frozen.

In regard to this clone: There is no known antigen for this receptor. The input lacks base qualities; no much larger clone sits a single base away.

The source is a woman aged 25 to 39 who had recovered from COVID-19. The sequence is built from TRBV28 and TRBJ2-7, with 10 central nucleotides matching TRBD1. Sequencing was done on a sample of PBMCs or T cells enriched from blood (not recorded which). The CDR3 loop reads CASSSRTGGSYEQYF. The DNA sequence follows: TGTGCCAGCAGTTCCCGGACAGGGGGATCCTACGAGCAGTACTTC. The reference TRBV28 and TRBJ2-7 proteins fill in what lies around the CDR3, so the full variable domain reads DVKVTQSSRYLVKRTGEKVFLECVQDMDHENMFWYRQDPGLGLRLIYFSYDVKMKEKGDIPEGYSVSREKKERFSLILESASTNQTSMYLCASSSRTGGSYEQYFGPGTRLTVT.